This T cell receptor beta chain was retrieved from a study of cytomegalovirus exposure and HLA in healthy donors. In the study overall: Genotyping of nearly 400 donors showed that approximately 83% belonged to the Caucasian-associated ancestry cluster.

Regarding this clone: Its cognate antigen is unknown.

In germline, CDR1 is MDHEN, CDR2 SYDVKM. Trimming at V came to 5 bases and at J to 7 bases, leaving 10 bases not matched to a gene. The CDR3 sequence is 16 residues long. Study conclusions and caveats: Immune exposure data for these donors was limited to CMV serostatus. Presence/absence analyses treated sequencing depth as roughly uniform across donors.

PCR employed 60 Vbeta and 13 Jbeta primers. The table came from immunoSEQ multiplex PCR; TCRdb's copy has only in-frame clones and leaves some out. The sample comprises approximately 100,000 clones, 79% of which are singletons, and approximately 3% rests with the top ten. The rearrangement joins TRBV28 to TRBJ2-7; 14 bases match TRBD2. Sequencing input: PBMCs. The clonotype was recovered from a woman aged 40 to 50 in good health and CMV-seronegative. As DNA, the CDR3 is TGTGCCAGCAGTAGGGGTGGACTAGCGGGGGGTAGGGAGCAGTACTTC. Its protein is CASSRGGLAGGREQYF. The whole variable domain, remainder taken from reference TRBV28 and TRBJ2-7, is DVKVTQSSRYLVKRTGEKVFLECVQDMDHENMFWYRQDPGLGLRLIYFSYDVKMKEKGDIPEGYSVSREKKERFSLILESASTNQTSMYLCASSRGGLAGGREQYFGPGTRLTVT.